These T cell receptor beta chains were read from a single sample in a study of T cell repertoires in cytomegalovirus infection. TCRdb itself ran the reads through MiXCR, one entry per CDR3 protein. Here the sample spans approximately 550,000 distinct CDR3 sequences, approximately 16% being singletons. The sample taken for sequencing was CD8+ T cells from PBMCs. All receptors come from a human donor in good health (CMV status not recorded). Some clones in this sample may be carry-over from other donors' samples. The CDR3 runs from the conserved cysteine through the conserved F or W. D genes are given only for firm matches. Size values are once, few and many counts, or a class for expanded clones, and some rows have none.

V: TRBV29-1; D: -; size: -; J: TRBJ1-4; DNA: TGCAGCGTTGAAGTTTCAGGGTTGAATGAAAAACTGTTTTTT; CDR3: CSVEVSGLNEKLFF
V: TRBV25-1; D: TRBD2; size: many; J: TRBJ2-4; DNA: TGTGCCAGCGAGGGGACTAGCGGACTGGGTGCCAAAAACATTCAGTACTTC; CDR3: CASEGTSGLGAKNIQYF
V: TRBV11-2; D: -; size: many; J: TRBJ2-5; DNA: TGTGCCAGCAGCAAGGCGGGTGGCGCCCTGGAGACCCAGTACTTC; CDR3: CASSKAGGALETQYF
V: TRBV7-6; D: -; size: many; J: TRBJ1-5; DNA: TGTGCCAGCAGCTTTGGTACGGGGATCAATCAGCCCCAGCATTTT; CDR3: CASSFGTGINQPQHF
V: TRBV7-9; D: -; size: many; J: TRBJ2-6; DNA: TGTGCCAGCAGCTTAGGGGAAGGTTCTGGGGCCAACGTCCTGACTTTC; CDR3: CASSLGEGSGANVLTF
V: TRBV5-4; D: -; size: -; J: TRBJ1-3; DNA: TGTGCCAGTAACCTCCGGGACCGTACTCTCTTGAATGGAAACACCATATATTTT; CDR3: CASNLRDRTLLNGNTIYF
V: TRBV6-5; D: -; size: -; J: TRBJ2-7; DNA: TGTGCCAGCAGACCCCGAGGGCCCTACGAGCAGTACTTC; CDR3: CASRPRGPYEQYF
V: TRBV6-6; D: TRBD1; size: many; J: TRBJ1-1; DNA: TGTGCCATCCGTCTCGGGACAGGGGGCACTGAAGCTTTCTTT; CDR3: CAIRLGTGGTEAFF
V: TRBV6-1; D: -; size: many; J: TRBJ1-2; DNA: TGTGCCAGCAGTGAACGTCCTACAGGTTTCTATGGCTACACCTTC; CDR3: CASSERPTGFYGYTF
V: TRBV11-2; D: TRBD2; size: many; J: TRBJ2-6; DNA: TGTGCCAGCAGCTCCTGGGGGGCAGCGGGAGCCGGGGCCAACGTCCTGACTTTC; CDR3: CASSSWGAAGAGANVLTF
V: TRBV18; D: -; size: -; J: TRBJ2-7; DNA: TGTGCCAGCTCACCACCCGTGGAGCCCTCCTACGAGCAGTACTTC; CDR3: CASSPPVEPSYEQYF
V: TRBV7-8; D: TRBD2; size: many; J: TRBJ2-1; DNA: TGTGCCAGCAGCCCCGGGACTAGCGGGAGGATGTTGGAGCAGTTCTTC; CDR3: CASSPGTSGRMLEQFF
V: TRBV7-4; D: TRBD1; size: -; J: TRBJ2-1; DNA: TGTGCCAGCAGGCAGACAGGGGTCACCTACAATGAGCAGTTCTTC; CDR3: CASRQTGVTYNEQFF
V: TRBV27; D: -; size: -; J: TRBJ2-3; DNA: TGTGCCAGCAGTCTAACGGCGGCCAACTCACCCGATACGCAGTATTTT; CDR3: CASSLTAANSPDTQYF
V: TRBV7-6; D: -; size: -; J: TRBJ2-1; DNA: TGTGCTAGCAGCTTGAGGCACCCCTACAATGAGCAGTTCTTC; CDR3: CASSLRHPYNEQFF
V: TRBV24-1; D: -; size: many; J: TRBJ2-1; DNA: TGTGCCACCAGTGATTTGCAGGTGGGGACTGAGCAGTTCTTC; CDR3: CATSDLQVGTEQFF
V: TRBV28; D: TRBD1; size: -; J: TRBJ1-4; DNA: TGTGCCAGCAGTCATCGACAGGGTGTTGAAAAACTGTTTTTT; CDR3: CASSHRQGVEKLFF
V: TRBV19; D: -; size: many; J: TRBJ1-5; DNA: TGTGCCAGTACTTTGGAGGGGGGAAGACGGATAAGTCAGCCCCAGCATTTT; CDR3: CASTLEGGRRISQPQHF
V: TRBV27; D: TRBD2; size: -; J: TRBJ2-7; DNA: TGTGCCAGCAGTTTTGGCAGCGGGGTAGCTCACGAGCAGTACTTC; CDR3: CASSFGSGVAHEQYF
V: TRBV7-9; D: -; size: many; J: TRBJ1-2; DNA: TGTGCCAGCAGCTTAGATGGGGGTACTGGCTATGGCTACACCTTC; CDR3: CASSLDGGTGYGYTF
V: TRBV19; D: -; size: few; J: TRBJ2-1; DNA: TGTGCCAGTACCCATAGGGGGGACAATGAGCAGTTCTTC; CDR3: CASTHRGDNEQFF
V: TRBV27; D: TRBD2; size: many; J: TRBJ2-1; DNA: TGTGCCAGCAGTCGAGGACTAGCGGGACTAGATGAGCAGTTCTTC; CDR3: CASSRGLAGLDEQFF
V: TRBV28; D: -; size: -; J: TRBJ2-7; DNA: TGTGCCAGCAGTTTCCCGACACGAAATCCTTACGAGCAGTACTTC; CDR3: CASSFPTRNPYEQYF
V: TRBV27; D: -; size: few; J: TRBJ1-2; DNA: TGTGCCAGCAGCACTGGGGTTCCCATCTATGGCTACACCTTC; CDR3: CASSTGVPIYGYTF
V: TRBV27; D: -; size: -; J: TRBJ2-7; DNA: TGTGCCAGCAGTCCCCTCGAAGGGGATGGGGACTACGAGCAGTACTTC; CDR3: CASSPLEGDGDYEQYF
V: TRBV7-8; D: -; size: many; J: TRBJ2-1; DNA: TGTGCCAGCAGCTTAGCTAATCGGGATGAGCAGTTCTTC; CDR3: CASSLANRDEQFF
V: TRBV6-6; D: -; size: few; J: TRBJ1-6; DNA: TGTGCCAGCACACCCCAGGAGGTTAATTCACCCCTCCACTTT; CDR3: CASTPQEVNSPLHF
V: TRBV28; D: TRBD2; size: many; J: TRBJ2-1; DNA: TGTGCCAGCTACCAAGCGGGAGTGATGGTGAATGAGCAGTTCTTC; CDR3: CASYQAGVMVNEQFF
V: TRBV4-2; D: -; size: many; J: TRBJ2-3; DNA: TGTGCCAGCAGCCAAGGTAGGGAAGCGGATACGCAGTATTTT; CDR3: CASSQGREADTQYF
V: TRBV6-5; D: TRBD1; size: -; J: TRBJ1-5; DNA: TGTGCCAGCAGTCCGCGCAGGGGGCCGAGTCAGCCCCAGCATTTT; CDR3: CASSPRRGPSQPQHF
V: TRBV14; D: TRBD2; size: many; J: TRBJ2-2; DNA: TGTGCCAGCAGCCAAGGAAGGGGACTAAACACCGGGGAGCTGTTTTTT; CDR3: CASSQGRGLNTGELFF
V: TRBV20-1; D: -; size: few; J: TRBJ2-5; DNA: TGCAGTGCTAGAGATCCCCGAGGGAGAAAAGAGACCCAGTACTTC; CDR3: CSARDPRGRKETQYF
V: TRBV2; D: -; size: -; J: TRBJ1-5; DNA: TGTGCCAGCAGTGAAGGTTTGGGCAATCAGCCCCAGCATTTT; CDR3: CASSEGLGNQPQHF